These T cell receptor beta chains were read from a single sample in a study of blood T cell repertoires in COVID-19. Assay: immunoSEQ multiplex PCR; the TCRdb copy retains only in-frame clones and omits some. Of roughly 180,000 clones detected, roughly four fifths appear once; the ten largest clones hold more than 4.5%. The sample taken for sequencing was peripheral blood. The source of these receptors is a woman aged 25 to 39 with acute or convalescent COVID-19. The CDR3 runs from the conserved cysteine through the conserved F or W. The D gene is left open where the match is weak. Expanded clones are given a class, and other clones once, few, many or no size at all.

NA TRBJ1-5 TRBV4-2 TRBD1 CASSHRDRQNQPQHF TGTGCCAGCAGCCACCGGGACAGACAGAATCAGCCCCAGCATTTT
NA TRBJ2-5 TRBV21-1 NA CASSKASMWRQGLRTQYF TGTGCCAGCAGCAAGGCCTCGATGTGGAGACAGGGGCTCCGGACCCAGTACTTC
NA TRBJ2-3 TRBV6-6 TRBD2 CASSLGLAGGSDTQYF TGTGCCAGCAGCCTCGGGCTAGCGGGGGGCTCAGATACGCAGTATTTT
NA TRBJ1-1 TRBV29-1 NA CSVDPGYSEAFF TGCAGCGTTGATCCGGGGTATTCTGAAGCTTTCTTT
NA TRBJ2-7 TRBV7-9 NA CASSLAHNPDTYEQYF TGTGCCAGCAGCTTAGCGCATAATCCAGACACCTACGAGCAGTACTTC
NA TRBJ1-2 TRBV4-2 TRBD1 CASSRDEVDRVFYGYTF TGTGCCAGCAGCCGAGACGAAGTGGACAGGGTTTTTTATGGCTACACCTTC
NA TRBJ1-5 TRBV30 NA CAWSGPRGNQPQHF TGTGCCTGGAGTGGACCCCGGGGTAATCAGCCCCAGCATTTT
NA TRBJ2-3 TRBV28 TRBD1 CASSLWEGRTGASTDTQYF TGTGCCAGCAGTTTATGGGAAGGGAGAACAGGGGCTAGCACAGATACGCAGTATTTT
once TRBJ1-1 TRBV2 NA CASSEEFVAGRAFF TGTGCCAGCAGTGAAGAGTTTGTTGCAGGGCGAGCTTTCTTT
NA TRBJ2-6 TRBV4-3 NA CASSPQTQRRGQYGSGANVLTF TGCGCCAGCAGCCCCCAAACCCAAAGGCGGGGGCAGTATGGCTCTGGGGCCAACGTCCTGACTTTC
NA TRBJ2-7 TRBV18 TRBD2 CASSPGLAGVYEQYF TGTGCCAGCTCACCGGGACTAGCGGGCGTCTACGAGCAGTACTTC
NA TRBJ2-3 TRBV10-1 TRBD1 CASSEFGQGATDTQYF TGCGCCAGCAGTGAGTTTGGACAGGGGGCAACAGATACGCAGTATTTT
NA TRBJ1-1 TRBV11-1 NA CASSYRVATEAFF TGTGCCAGCAGTTACAGGGTTGCCACTGAAGCTTTCTTT
NA TRBJ2-1 TRBV27 NA CASSFMRRGEQFF TGTGCCAGCAGTTTCATGCGACGGGGTGAGCAGTTCTTC
once TRBJ2-7 TRBV27 NA CASSYWGVTYPNEQYF TGTGCCAGCAGTTATTGGGGCGTCACCTACCCTAACGAGCAGTACTTC
NA TRBJ2-2 TRBV7-8 TRBD1 CASTKQQGANTGELFF TGTGCCAGCACCAAACAGCAGGGGGCCAACACCGGGGAGCTGTTTTTT
NA TRBJ1-5 TRBV12-5 NA CASGLVPGERGNQPQHF TGTGCTAGTGGTTTGGTACCCGGGGAACGCGGCAATCAGCCCCAGCATTTT
NA TRBJ2-1 TRBV10-3 TRBD2 CAIRGLAHNEQFF TGTGCCATCAGGGGACTAGCTCACAATGAGCAGTTCTTC
NA TRBJ1-1 TRBV7-2 TRBD1 CASSLRGQGRTEAFF TGTGCCAGCAGCTTAAGGGGACAGGGGAGGACTGAAGCTTTCTTT
NA TRBJ1-1 TRBV19 NA CASKIAAGTEAFF TGTGCCAGTAAGATCGCGGCTGGCACTGAAGCTTTCTTT
NA TRBJ1-1 TRBV12-3/TRBV12-4 TRBD1 CASSQGVPAFF TGTGCCAGCAGTCAGGGGGTACCAGCTTTCTTT
NA TRBJ2-7 TRBV12-2 NA CASRLGPSLRQGTGGYEQYF TGTGCAAGTCGCTTAGGCCCCTCCCTTCGGCAGGGGACAGGGGGATACGAGCAGTACTTC
NA TRBJ2-4 TRBV27 NA CASSNSLANIQYF TGTGCCAGCAGTAATAGCCTAGCGAACATTCAGTACTTC
once TRBJ2-1 TRBV10-1 TRBD2 CASRPGIAGEPSSSYNEQFF TGCGCCAGCAGACCGGGAATAGCGGGAGAACCTTCGAGCTCCTACAATGAGCAGTTCTTC
NA TRBJ1-5 TRBV30 NA CAWSPGGPQPQHF TGTGCCTGGAGTCCCGGGGGGCCTCAGCCCCAGCATTTT
NA TRBJ1-5 TRBV3-1/TRBV3-2 NA CASSQGQFSNQPQHF TGTGCCAGCAGCCAAGGACAGTTTAGCAATCAGCCCCAGCATTTT
NA TRBJ1-2 TRBV5-6 NA CASRPRGGSGYTF TGTGCCAGCAGACCTCGAGGGGGATCGGGCTACACCTTC